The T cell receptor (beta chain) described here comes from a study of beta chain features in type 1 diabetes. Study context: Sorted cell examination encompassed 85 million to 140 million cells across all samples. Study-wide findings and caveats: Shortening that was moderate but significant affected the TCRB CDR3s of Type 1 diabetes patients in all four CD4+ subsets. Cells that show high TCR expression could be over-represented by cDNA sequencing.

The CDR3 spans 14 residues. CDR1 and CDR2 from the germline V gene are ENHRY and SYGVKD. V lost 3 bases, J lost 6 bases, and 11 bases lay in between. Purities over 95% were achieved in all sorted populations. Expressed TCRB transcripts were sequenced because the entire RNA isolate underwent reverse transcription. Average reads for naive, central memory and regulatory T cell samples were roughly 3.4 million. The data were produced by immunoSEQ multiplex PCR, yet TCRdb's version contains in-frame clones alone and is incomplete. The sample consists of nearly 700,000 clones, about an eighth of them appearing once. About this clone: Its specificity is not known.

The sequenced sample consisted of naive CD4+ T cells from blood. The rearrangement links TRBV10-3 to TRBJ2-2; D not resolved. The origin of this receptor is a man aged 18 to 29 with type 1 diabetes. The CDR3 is CAISDGRSSGELFF. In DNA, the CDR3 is TGTGCCATCAGTGATGGAAGGAGCTCCGGGGAGCTGTTTTTT.